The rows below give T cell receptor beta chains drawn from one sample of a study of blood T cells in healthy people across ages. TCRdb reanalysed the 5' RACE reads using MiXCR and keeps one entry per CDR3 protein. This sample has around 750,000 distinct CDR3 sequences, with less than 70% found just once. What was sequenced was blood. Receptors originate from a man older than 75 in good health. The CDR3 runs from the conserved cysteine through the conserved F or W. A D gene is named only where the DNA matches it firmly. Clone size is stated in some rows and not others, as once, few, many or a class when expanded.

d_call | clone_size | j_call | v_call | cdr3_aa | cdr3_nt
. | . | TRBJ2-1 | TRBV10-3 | CATSGANEQFF | TGTGCCACCTCAGGGGCCAATGAGCAGTTCTTC
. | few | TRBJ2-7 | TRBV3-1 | CASSQFNAGPSYEQYF | TGTGCCAGCAGCCAATTCAACGCGGGACCGTCCTACGAGCAGTACTTC
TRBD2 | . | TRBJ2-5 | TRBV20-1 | CSARGGRGHQETQYF | TGCAGTGCTAGGGGCGGGAGGGGCCACCAAGAGACCCAGTACTTC
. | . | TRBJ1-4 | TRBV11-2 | CASSLGSQRNEKLFF | TGTGCCAGCAGCTTAGGGAGTCAGCGGAATGAAAAACTGTTTTTT
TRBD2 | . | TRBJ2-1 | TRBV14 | CASSQDPRGGGYNEQFF | TGTGCCAGCAGCCAAGACCCCCGGGGGGGTGGATACAATGAGCAGTTCTTC
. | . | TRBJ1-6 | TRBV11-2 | CASSLNRAGGYNNPPLHF | TGTGCCAGCAGCTTAAATAGGGCCGGGGGCTATAATAATCCGCCCCTCCACTTT
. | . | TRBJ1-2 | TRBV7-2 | CASSPDHRGYYGYTF | TGTGCCAGCAGCCCGGACCATAGGGGTTACTATGGCTACACCTTC
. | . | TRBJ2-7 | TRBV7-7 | CASSLVLTSLDEQYF | TGTGCTAGCAGCTTAGTGTTGACTAGTCTCGACGAGCAGTACTTC
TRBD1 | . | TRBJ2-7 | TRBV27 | CASSLKSNTGTGKPALYEQYF | TGTGCCAGCAGTTTGAAGTCCAATACCGGGACAGGGAAGCCCGCGCTATACGAGCAGTACTTC
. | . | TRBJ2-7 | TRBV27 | CASSFRDNNYEQYF | TGTGCCAGCAGTTTCCGGGACAACAATTACGAGCAGTACTTC
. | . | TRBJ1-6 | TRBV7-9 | CASSPELDSPPHF | TGTGCCAGCAGCCCGGAGTTGGATTCACCCCCCCACTTT
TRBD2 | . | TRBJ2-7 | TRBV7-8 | CASSPREGTHEQYF | TGTGCCAGCAGCCCTCGGGAGGGGACCCACGAGCAGTACTTC
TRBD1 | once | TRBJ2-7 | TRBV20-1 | CSADGTGQGTYEQYF | TGCAGTGCAGATGGAACGGGACAGGGGACCTACGAGCAGTACTTC
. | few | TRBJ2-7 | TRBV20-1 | CSARDDRTNEQYF | TGCAGTGCTAGAGATGACAGGACCAACGAGCAGTACTTC
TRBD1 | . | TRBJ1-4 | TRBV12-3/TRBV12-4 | CASSRRDSGLFF | TGTGCCAGCAGCAGGCGGGACAGTGGACTGTTTTTT
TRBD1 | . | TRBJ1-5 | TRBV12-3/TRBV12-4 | CASSFAQGGQPQHF | TGTGCCAGCAGTTTCGCGCAGGGGGGTCAGCCCCAGCATTTT
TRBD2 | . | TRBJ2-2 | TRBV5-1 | CASSFSTSGTGGELFF | TGCGCCAGCAGCTTTTCGACTAGCGGGACTGGCGGGGAGCTGTTTTTT
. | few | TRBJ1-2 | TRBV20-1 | CSARETGKTTFYGYTF | TGCAGTGCTAGAGAAACAGGAAAAACCACCTTCTATGGCTACACCTTC
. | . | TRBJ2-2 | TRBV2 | CASSGRPPANTGELFF | TGTGCCAGCAGTGGCCGCCCTCCAGCGAACACCGGGGAGCTGTTTTTT
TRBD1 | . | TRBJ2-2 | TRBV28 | CASSSGQGVGTGELFF | TGTGCCAGCAGTTCCGGACAGGGGGTGGGCACCGGGGAGCTGTTTTTT